The entry below gives a single T cell receptor beta chain sequence along with its context. What this receptor recognizes is not known. One base away there is no much larger clone; base qualities are not given. The treatment or condition label here, explained by the study, means: allogeneic hematopoietic cell transplantation with graft depleted of TCRalphabeta T cells and CD19 B cells. TCRalphabeta/CD19-depleted allogeneic hematopoietic cell grafts were given to the transplant recipients, all of whom were children. The data derive from a study of T-cell reconstitution after alpha-beta-depleted transplantation in children (dated by TCRdb to the mid-2010s). Notes on the research overall: Using TCR repertoire profiling, the study followed T-cell immune reconstitution in a quantitative way in children after TCRalphabeta/CD19-depleted allogeneic hematopoietic cell transplantation.

Broad study findings and their caveats: Hyperexpanded clone frequencies declined over subsequent months; after one year, T-cell counts and TCRbeta diversity were mostly attributed to newly produced T cells. In some patients, high TCRbeta diversity at day 60 was attributed to recipient T cells and intrathymic progenitors that had survived conditioning. The apparently early recovery of alphabetaT-cell counts about two months after transplant reportedly depended on only several hundred rapidly expanded clones that came from non-depleted graft cells.

The germline V gene sets CDR1 to MNHEY and CDR2 to SVGEGT. The V end loses 6 bases and the J end loses 0 bases, and a stretch of 18 bases separates them. The CDR3 contains 17 residues, cysteine and phenylalanine counted. Here the CDR3 DNA is all that survives: 51 bases in frame from base 1. The library was prepared using PCR. Sequencing instrument: Illumina HiSeq 2500. TCR libraries were prepared with molecular barcoding, using unique molecular identifiers to normalize TCRbeta repertoire quantification. Using fastp trimming at Q25 and MiXCR clonotype assembly, TCRdb reanalyzed the public sequencing data and kept in-frame beta chains. When rows share a CDR3 protein, they turn into one entry using the most common DNA and genes. This sample is represented by 450,000 to 700,000 distinct CDR3 sequences; roughly a quarter of them were singletons. The ten largest clonotypes hold around 36% of the sample.

The receptor comes from a boy in the first two years of life with Wiskott-Aldrich syndrome, due to receive a stem cell transplant. The chain is encoded by TRBV6-2 or TRBV6-3 joined to TRBJ2-1; a weak D assignment points to TRBD1 (5 bases agree). This material consisted of PBMCs, taken before TCRalphabeta/CD19-depleted stem cell transplant. The nucleotide sequence is given as TGTGCCAGCAGGGATGGGGCAGGGCGCAGCTCCTACAATGAGCAGTTCTTC. The resulting protein is CASRDGAGRSSYNEQFF.